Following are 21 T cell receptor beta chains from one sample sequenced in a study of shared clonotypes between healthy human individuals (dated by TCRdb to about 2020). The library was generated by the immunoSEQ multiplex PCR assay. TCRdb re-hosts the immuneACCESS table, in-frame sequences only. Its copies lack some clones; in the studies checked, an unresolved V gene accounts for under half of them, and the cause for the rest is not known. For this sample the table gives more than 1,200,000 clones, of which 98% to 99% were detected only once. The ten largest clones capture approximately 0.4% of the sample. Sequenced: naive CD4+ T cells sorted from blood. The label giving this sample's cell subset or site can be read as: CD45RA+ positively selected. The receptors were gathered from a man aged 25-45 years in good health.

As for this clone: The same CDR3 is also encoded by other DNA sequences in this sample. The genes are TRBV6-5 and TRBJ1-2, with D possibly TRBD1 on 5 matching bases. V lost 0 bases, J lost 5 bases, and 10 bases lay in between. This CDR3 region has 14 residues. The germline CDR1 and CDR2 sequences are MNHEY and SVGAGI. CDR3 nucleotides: TGTGCCAGCAGTTACTCGACGGGACGTTATGGCTACACCTTC. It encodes CASSYSTGRYGYTF.

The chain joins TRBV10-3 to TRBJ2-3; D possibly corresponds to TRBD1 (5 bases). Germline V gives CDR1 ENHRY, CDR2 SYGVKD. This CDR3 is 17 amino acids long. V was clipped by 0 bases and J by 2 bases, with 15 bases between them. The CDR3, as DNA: TGTGCCATCAGTGAGTCTGGGGCTAGTAGAGTCACAGATACGCAGTATTTT. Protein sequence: CAISESGASRVTDTQYF.

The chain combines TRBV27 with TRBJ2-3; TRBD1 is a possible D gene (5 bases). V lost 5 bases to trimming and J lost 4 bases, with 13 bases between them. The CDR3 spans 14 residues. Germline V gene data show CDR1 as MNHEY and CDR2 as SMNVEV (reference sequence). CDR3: CASSPFQGSDTQYF. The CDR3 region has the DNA TGTGCCAGCAGTCCTTTCCAGGGTTCAGATACGCAGTATTTT.

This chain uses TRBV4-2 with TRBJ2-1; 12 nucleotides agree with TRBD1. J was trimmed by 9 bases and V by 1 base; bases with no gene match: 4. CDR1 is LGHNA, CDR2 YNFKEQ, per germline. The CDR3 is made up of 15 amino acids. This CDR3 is CASSQGDRGRGEQFF. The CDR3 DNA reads TGTGCCAGCAGCCAAGGGGACAGGGGGCGTGGTGAGCAGTTCTTC.

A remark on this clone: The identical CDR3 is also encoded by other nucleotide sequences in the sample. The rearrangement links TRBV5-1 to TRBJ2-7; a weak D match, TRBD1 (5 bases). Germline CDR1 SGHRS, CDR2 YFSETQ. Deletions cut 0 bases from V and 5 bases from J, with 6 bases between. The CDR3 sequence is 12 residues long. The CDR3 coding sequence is TGCGCCAGCAGCTTGGACAGGCACGAGCAGTACTTC. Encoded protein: CASSLDRHEQYF.

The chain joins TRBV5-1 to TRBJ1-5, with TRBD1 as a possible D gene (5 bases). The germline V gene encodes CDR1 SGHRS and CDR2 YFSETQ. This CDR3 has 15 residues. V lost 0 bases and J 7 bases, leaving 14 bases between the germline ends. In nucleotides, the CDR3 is TGCGCCAGCAGCTTGGAGGCCCAGCCAGGGCAGCCCCAGCATTTT. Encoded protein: CASSLEAQPGQPQHF.

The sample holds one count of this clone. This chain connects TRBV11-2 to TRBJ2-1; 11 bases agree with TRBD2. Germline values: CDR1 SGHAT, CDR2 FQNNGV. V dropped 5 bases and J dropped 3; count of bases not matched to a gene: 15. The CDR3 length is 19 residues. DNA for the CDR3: TGTGCCAGCAGCCCTTACCGTCTAGCGGGAGGTTACTACTACAATGAGCAGTTCTTC. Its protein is CASSPYRLAGGYYYNEQFF.

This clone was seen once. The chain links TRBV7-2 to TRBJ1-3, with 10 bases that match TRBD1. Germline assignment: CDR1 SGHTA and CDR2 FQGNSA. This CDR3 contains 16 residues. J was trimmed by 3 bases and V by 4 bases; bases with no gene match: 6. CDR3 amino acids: CASSWGTGVVGNTIYF. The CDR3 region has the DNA TGTGCCAGCAGCTGGGGGACAGGGGTTGTTGGAAACACCATATATTTT.

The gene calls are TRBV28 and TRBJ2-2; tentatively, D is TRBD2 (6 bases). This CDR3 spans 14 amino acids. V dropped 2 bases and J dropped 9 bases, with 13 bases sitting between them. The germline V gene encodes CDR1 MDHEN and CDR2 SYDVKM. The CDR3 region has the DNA TGTGCCAGCAGTTTAAGTCCGGGGGATCGGGAGCTGTTTTTT. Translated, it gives CASSLSPGDRELFF.

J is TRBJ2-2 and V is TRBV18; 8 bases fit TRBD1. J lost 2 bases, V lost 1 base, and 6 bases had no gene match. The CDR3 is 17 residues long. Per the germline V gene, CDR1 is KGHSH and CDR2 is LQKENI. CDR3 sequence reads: CASSPQKTGVNTGELFF. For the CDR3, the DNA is TGTGCCAGCTCACCACAAAAGACAGGGGTCAACACCGGGGAGCTGTTTTTT.

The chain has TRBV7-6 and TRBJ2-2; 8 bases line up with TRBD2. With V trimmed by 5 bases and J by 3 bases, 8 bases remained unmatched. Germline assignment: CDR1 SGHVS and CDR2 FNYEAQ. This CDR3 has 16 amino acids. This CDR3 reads CASSPLRAGDTGELFF. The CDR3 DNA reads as TGTGCCAGCAGCCCCCTCCGAGCGGGAGACACCGGGGAGCTGTTTTTT.

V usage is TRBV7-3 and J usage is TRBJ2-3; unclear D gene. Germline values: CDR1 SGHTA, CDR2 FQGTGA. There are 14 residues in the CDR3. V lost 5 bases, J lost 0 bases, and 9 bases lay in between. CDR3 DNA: TGTGCCAGCAGCCTCAATCCCAGCACAGATACGCAGTATTTT. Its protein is CASSLNPSTDTQYF.

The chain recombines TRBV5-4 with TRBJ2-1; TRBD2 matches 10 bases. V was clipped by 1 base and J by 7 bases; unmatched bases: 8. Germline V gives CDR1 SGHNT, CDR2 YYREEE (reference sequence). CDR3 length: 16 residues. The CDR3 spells CASSLSGLAGVNEQFF. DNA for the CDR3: TGTGCCAGCAGCTTGTCGGGGCTAGCGGGAGTTAATGAGCAGTTCTTC.

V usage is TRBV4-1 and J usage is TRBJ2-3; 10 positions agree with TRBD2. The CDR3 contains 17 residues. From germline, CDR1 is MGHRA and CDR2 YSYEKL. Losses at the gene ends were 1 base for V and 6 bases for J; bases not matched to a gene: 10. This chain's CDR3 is CASSQGVAGGGSDTQYF. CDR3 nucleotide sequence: TGCGCCAGCAGCCAAGGAGTAGCGGGAGGAGGCTCGGATACGCAGTATTTT.

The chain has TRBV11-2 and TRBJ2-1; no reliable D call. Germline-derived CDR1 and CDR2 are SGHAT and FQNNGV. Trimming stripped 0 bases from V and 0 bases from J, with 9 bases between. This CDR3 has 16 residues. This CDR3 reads CASSLDLGSSYNEQFF. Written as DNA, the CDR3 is TGTGCCAGCAGCTTAGACCTCGGGTCCTCCTACAATGAGCAGTTCTTC.

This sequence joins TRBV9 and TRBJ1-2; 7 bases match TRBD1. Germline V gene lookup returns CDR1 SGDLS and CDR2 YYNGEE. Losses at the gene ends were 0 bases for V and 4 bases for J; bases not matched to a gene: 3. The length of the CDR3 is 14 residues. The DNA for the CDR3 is TGTGCCAGCAGCGTAGACAGGGGAAGCTATGGCTACACCTTC. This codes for CASSVDRGSYGYTF.

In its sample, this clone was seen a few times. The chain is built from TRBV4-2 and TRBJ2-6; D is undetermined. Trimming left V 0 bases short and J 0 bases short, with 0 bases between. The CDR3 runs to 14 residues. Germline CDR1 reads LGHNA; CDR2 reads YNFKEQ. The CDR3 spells CASSQDSGANVLTF. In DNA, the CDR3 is TGTGCCAGCAGCCAAGACTCTGGGGCCAACGTCCTGACTTTC.

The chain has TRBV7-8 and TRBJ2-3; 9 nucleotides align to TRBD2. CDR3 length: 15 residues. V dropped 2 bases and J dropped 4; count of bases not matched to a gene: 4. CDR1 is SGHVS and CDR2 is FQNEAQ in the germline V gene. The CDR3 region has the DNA TGTGCCAGCAGCTTATTGGCGGGAGGGTCAGATACGCAGTATTTT. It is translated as CASSLLAGGSDTQYF.

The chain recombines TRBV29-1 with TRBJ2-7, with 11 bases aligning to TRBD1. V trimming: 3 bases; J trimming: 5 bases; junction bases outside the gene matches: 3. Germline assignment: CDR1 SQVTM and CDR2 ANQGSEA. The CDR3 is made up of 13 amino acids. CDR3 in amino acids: CSVEGQGVDEQYF. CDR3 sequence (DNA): TGCAGCGTTGAGGGACAGGGGGTGGACGAGCAGTACTTC.

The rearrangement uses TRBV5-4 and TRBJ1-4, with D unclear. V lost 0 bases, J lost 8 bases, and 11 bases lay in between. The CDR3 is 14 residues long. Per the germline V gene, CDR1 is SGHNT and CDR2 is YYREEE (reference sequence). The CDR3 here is CASSLGGVGEKLFF. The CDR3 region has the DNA TGTGCCAGCAGCTTGGGCGGGGTAGGAGAAAAACTGTTTTTT.

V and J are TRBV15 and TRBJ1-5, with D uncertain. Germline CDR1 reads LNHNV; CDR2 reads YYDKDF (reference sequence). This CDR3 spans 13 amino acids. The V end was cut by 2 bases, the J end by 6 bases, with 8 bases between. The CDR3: CATSRTPGQPQHF. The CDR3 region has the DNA TGTGCCACCAGCAGAACACCAGGTCAGCCCCAGCATTTT. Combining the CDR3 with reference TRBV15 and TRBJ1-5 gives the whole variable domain DAMVIQNPRYQVTQFGKPVTLSCSQTLNHNVMYWYQQKSSQAPKLLFHYYDKDFNNEADTPDNFQSRRPNTSFCFLDIRSPGLGDTAMYLCATSRTPGQPQHFGDGTRLSIL.